This TCR beta chain was found in a study of blood T cell repertoires in COVID-19. After removal of 4 bases from V and 4 bases from J, the junction contained 6 bases not matched to a gene. The CDR3 is 14 amino acids. Germline CDR1 reads SGHTS; CDR2 reads YDEGEE. Assay used: immunoSEQ multiplex PCR; TCRdb lists only in-frame clones, some missing. The table includes 25,000 to 30,000 clones, roughly 80% detected once. This sequence was found in a man aged 70-80 years with acute or convalescent COVID-19. V is TRBV5-8 and J is TRBJ2-7; the match to TRBD2 covers 9 bases. The sequenced sample consisted of peripheral blood. The CDR3 is CASSRASGKYEQYF. CDR3 nucleotide sequence: TGTGCCAGCAGCCGGGCTAGCGGGAAATACGAGCAGTACTTC.